The rows below give T cell receptor beta chains drawn from one sample of a study of T cells after yellow fever vaccination. In TCRdb, the 5' RACE reads were re-called with MiXCR into one record per CDR3 protein. The top ten hold roughly 19% of the sample, which has approximately 450,000 distinct CDR3 sequences, over 15% seen once. This material consisted of PBMCs, taken before the yellow fever booster vaccination. The receptors shown here come from a man between 18 and 29 years old who received the YFV17D yellow fever vaccine. Both conserved end residues are part of each CDR3. A D gene is named only where the DNA matches it firmly. Size is omitted from some rows. Given values are once, few, many or a class for expanded clones.

CDR3aa	CDR3nt	j_gene	len	v_gene	abundance	d_gene
CASSFASTYEQYF	TGTGCCAGCAGTTTTGCCAGTACCTACGAGCAGTACTTC	TRBJ2-7	13	TRBV27	few	.
CASSGGQGKAQETQYF	TGCGCCAGCAGCGGGGGACAGGGGAAGGCCCAAGAGACCCAGTACTTC	TRBJ2-5	16	TRBV4-1	.	TRBD1
CASGLDAADTQYF	TGTGCCAGCGGACTTGACGCAGCAGATACGCAGTATTTT	TRBJ2-3	13	TRBV7-6	.	.
CSARARGNHEQYF	TGCAGTGCTAGAGCGAGGGGGAATCACGAGCAGTACTTC	TRBJ2-7	13	TRBV20-1	few	.
CASSMQGYAEAFF	TGTGCCAGTAGTATGCAAGGGTACGCCGAAGCTTTCTTT	TRBJ1-1	13	TRBV19	few	.
CASSPGLAGGPVGVDTQYF	TGTGCCAGCAGCCCGGGACTAGCGGGGGGGCCCGTCGGTGTGGATACGCAGTATTTT	TRBJ2-3	19	TRBV5-4	.	TRBD2
CASPGHLSNQPQHF	TGCGCCAGCCCGGGTCACCTTAGCAATCAGCCCCAGCATTTT	TRBJ1-5	14	TRBV4-1	once	.
CASSSSRGYEKLFF	TGTGCCAGCAGCTCTTCCAGGGGCTATGAAAAACTGTTTTTT	TRBJ1-4	14	TRBV7-2	.	.
CASSQGTDSYEQYF	TGCGCCAGCAGCCAAGGGACAGACAGCTACGAGCAGTACTTC	TRBJ2-7	14	TRBV4-3	few	.
CASSSDRKSTVQYF	TGTGCCAGCAGTTCAGACCGAAAATCTACGGTGCAGTACTTC	TRBJ2-7	14	TRBV6-6	.	.
CASSQDRQGREGYTF	TGCGCCAGCAGCCAAGATCGTCAGGGGCGCGAAGGCTACACCTTC	TRBJ1-2	15	TRBV4-3	few	.